The TCR beta chain under discussion was sequenced for a study of blood T cell repertoires in COVID-19. Background on the study: From T cells, B-cell-depleted T cells, or PBMCs came the material, which was cDNA or gDNA.

Assignments of participants to cohorts depended upon their own reported clinical history. Here immunoSEQ multiplex PCR was the method, and the copy in TCRdb shows in-frame clones only, minus some. This repertoire shows more than 350,000 clones, 70% to 90% found once; its top ten account for roughly 1.4%. V was trimmed by 6 bases and J by 0 bases, leaving 12 bases between them. CDR1 is MNHEY and CDR2 is SMNVEV in the germline V gene (reference sequence). The CDR3 consists of 15 residues. Sequencing was performed on PBMCs or T cells enriched from blood (not recorded which). The receptor was isolated from a woman between 18 and 29 years old who had been exposed to COVID-19. The V gene is TRBV27, the J gene TRBJ2-1, with a weak D call TRBD1 (5 bases). The CDR3 region is CASRETVFSYNEQFF. The DNA of the CDR3 is TGTGCCAGCAGGGAGACAGTTTTCTCCTACAATGAGCAGTTCTTC.